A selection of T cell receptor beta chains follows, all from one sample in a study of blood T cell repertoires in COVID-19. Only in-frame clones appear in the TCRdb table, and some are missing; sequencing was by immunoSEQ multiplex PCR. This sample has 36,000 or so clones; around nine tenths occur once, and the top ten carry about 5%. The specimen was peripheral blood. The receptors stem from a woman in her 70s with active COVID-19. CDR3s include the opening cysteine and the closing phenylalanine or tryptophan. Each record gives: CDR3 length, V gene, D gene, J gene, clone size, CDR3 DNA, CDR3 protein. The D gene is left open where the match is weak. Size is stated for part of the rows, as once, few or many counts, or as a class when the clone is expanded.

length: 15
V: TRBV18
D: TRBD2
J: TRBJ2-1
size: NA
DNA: TGTGCCAGCTCACCATCGAGCGGGGGTGGGAATGAGCAGTTCTTC
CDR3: CASSPSSGGGNEQFF

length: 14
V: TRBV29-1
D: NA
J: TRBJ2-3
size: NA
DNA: TGCAGCGTTGGGGGGGTGGGCAGCACAGATACGCAGTATTTT
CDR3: CSVGGVGSTDTQYF

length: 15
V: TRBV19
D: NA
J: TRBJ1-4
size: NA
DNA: TGTGCCAGTAGTATTTGGGCTGTAGCTAATGAAAAACTGTTTTTT
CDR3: CASSIWAVANEKLFF

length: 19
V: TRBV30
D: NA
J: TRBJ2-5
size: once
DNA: TGTGCCTGGAGTGTACCCGGATCCGGGACGGGCCGGAGGGTTGAGACCCAGTACTTC
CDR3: CAWSVPGSGTGRRVETQYF

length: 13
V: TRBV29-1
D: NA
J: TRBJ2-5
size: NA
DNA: TGCAGCGGGAGAGTGGGGCCCGAAGAGACCCAGTACTTC
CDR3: CSGRVGPEETQYF

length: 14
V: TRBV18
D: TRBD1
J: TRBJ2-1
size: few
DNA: TGTGCCAGCTCACCGGCGGGACAGGGGGGCGAGCAGTTCTTC
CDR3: CASSPAGQGGEQFF

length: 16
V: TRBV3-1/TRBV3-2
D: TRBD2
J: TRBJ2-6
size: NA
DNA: TGTGCCAGCAGCCAAGGACTAGCAGCTGGGGCCAACGTCCTGACTTTC
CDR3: CASSQGLAAGANVLTF

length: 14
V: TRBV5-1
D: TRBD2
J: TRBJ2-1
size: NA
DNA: TGCGCCAGCACTTCCGTGGGCGGGAGTCAAGAGCAGTTCTTC
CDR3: CASTSVGGSQEQFF

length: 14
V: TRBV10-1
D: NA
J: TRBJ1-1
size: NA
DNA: TGCGCCAGCAGTGAGTCAGGACTGGAAACTGAAGCTTTCTTT
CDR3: CASSESGLETEAFF

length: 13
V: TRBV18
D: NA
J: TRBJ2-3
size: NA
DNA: TGTGCCAGCTCACCACCGTCGGCAGATACGCAGTATTTT
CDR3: CASSPPSADTQYF

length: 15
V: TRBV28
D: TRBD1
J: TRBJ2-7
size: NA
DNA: TGTGCCAGCAGTTCAAGGGGGCTCCTCACCTACGAGCAGTACTTC
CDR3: CASSSRGLLTYEQYF

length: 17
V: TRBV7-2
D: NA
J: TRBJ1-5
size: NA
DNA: TGTGCCAGCAGCTTCACGTGGGGAGGGGAGGGCGATCAGCCCCAGCATTTT
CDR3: CASSFTWGGEGDQPQHF

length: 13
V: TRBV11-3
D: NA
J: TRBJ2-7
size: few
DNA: TGTGCCAGCACTCACGGCCCAGCGGGCGAGCAGTACTTC
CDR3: CASTHGPAGEQYF

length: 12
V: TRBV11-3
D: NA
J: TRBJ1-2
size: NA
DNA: TGTGCCAGCAGCTTAATAGGGGGTGGCTACACCTTC
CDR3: CASSLIGGGYTF

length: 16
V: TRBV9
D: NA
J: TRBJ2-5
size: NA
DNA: TGTGCCAGCAGCGCAGGGACGGGACTGGGTGGGGAGACCCAGTACTTC
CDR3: CASSAGTGLGGETQYF

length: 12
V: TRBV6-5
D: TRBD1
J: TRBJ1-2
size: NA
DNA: TGTGCCAGCAGTCCACAGGGGGGAGGCTACACCTTC
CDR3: CASSPQGGGYTF

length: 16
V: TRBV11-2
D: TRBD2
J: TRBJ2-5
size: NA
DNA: TGTGCCAGCAGCTTCCGGCTACGGGGGGGCGGGGAGACCCAGTACTTC
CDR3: CASSFRLRGGGETQYF

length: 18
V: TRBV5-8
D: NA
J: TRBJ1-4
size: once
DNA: TGTGCCAGCTACCTAGGTCCCTTGATTTACGCAACTAATGAAAAACTGTTTTTT
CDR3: CASYLGPLIYATNEKLFF

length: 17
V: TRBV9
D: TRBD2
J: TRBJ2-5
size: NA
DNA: TGTGCCAGCAGCGTAGAGGGTAGCGGGGGGACGGGGGAGACCCAGTACTTC
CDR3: CASSVEGSGGTGETQYF

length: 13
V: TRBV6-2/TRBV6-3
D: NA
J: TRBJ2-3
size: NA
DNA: TGTGCCAGCATCCCCCAAAACTCCGATACGCAGTATTTT
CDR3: CASIPQNSDTQYF

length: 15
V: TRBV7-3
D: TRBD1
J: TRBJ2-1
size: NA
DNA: TGTGCCAGCAGCTCCTCGCCTGCACAGGGGGTTGAGCAGTTCTTC
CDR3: CASSSSPAQGVEQFF

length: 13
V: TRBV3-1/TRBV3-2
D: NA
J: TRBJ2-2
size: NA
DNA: TGTGCCAGCAGGCGAGGGGGTCCCGGGGAGCTGTTTTTT
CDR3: CASRRGGPGELFF

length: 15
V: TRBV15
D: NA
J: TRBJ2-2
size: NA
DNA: TGTGCCACCAGCAGAGGGCTGGGGGCCACCGGGGAGCTGTTTTTT
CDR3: CATSRGLGATGELFF

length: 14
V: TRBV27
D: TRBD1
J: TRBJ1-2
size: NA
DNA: TGTGCCAGCAGTCGAGACAGGGCCTCCTATGGCTACACCTTC
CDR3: CASSRDRASYGYTF

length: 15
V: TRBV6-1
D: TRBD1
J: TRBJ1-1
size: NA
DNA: TGTGCCAGCAGTGAACTCGGACAGGGGAGCACTGAAGCTTTCTTT
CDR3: CASSELGQGSTEAFF

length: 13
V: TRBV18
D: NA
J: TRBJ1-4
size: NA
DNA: TGTGCCAGCTCAGGAGCAACTAATGAAAAACTGTTTTTT
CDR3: CASSGATNEKLFF

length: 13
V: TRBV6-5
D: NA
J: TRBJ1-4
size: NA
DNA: TGTGCCAGCCGCAACTATATATATGAAAAACTGTTTTTT
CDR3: CASRNYIYEKLFF

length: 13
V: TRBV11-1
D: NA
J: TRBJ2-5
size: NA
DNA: TGTGCCAGCAGCTTGAGGGTTGGGGAGACCCAGTACTTC
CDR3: CASSLRVGETQYF

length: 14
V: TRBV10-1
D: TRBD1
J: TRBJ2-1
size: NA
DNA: TGCGCCAGCAGTGAGTCGGGGACAGACAATGAGCAGTTCTTC
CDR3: CASSESGTDNEQFF

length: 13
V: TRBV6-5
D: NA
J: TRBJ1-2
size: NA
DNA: TGTGCCAGCAGTTTTGAGGGCAACTATGGCTACACCTTC
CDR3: CASSFEGNYGYTF

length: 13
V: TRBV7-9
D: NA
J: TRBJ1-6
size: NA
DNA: TGTGCCAGCAGTTGGGGCGATAATTCACCCCTCCACTTT
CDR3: CASSWGDNSPLHF

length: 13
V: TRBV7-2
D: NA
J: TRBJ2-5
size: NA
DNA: TGTGCCAGCAGCTTAGTTATCTTGGAGACCCAGTACTTC
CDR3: CASSLVILETQYF

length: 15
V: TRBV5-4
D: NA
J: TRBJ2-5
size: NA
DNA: TGTGCCAGCAGCTTGGAGCCGGGGGTGGAAGAGACCCAGTACTTC
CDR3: CASSLEPGVEETQYF

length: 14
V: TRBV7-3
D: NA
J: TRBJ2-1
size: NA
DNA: TGTGCCAGCAGCCCGTCGAATTACAGGGATGAGCAGTTCTTC
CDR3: CASSPSNYRDEQFF